This record covers a single T cell receptor beta chain. This entry belongs to a study of blood T cell repertoires in COVID-19. On the study more broadly: The cDNA or gDNA used as material had been derived from T cells, B-cell-depleted T cells, or PBMCs.

Original data processing: Estimation of nucleated cell counts was performed using reference gene primer amplification. TCRdb's copy holds only in-frame clones and misses some; the assay was immunoSEQ multiplex PCR. V and J calls and clone size come straight from that table; D and trimming were deduced from the DNA. The data contain 150,000 to 200,000 clones, over 80% of them singletons. The clonotype originates from a woman between 55 and 75 years old with acute or convalescent COVID-19. The source material was peripheral blood.

The CDR3 loop reads CAISEDRLAKNIQYF. The CDR3 DNA reads TGTGCCATCAGTGAGGACAGGCTTGCCAAAAACATTCAGTACTTC. The rearrangement uses TRBV10-3 and TRBJ2-4; D is perhaps TRBD1 (6 bases). The CDR3 extends over 15 amino acids. Trimming pared 2 bases from V and 1 base from J, leaving 9 bases between. Germline CDR1 is ENHRY and CDR2 is SYGVKD.